This T cell receptor (beta chain) was identified during a study of early T cells in non-severe SARS-CoV-2 infection. Trimming shortened V by 0 bases and J by 4 bases, and 17 bases separated the two germline ends. The CDR3 has 17 amino acids. Germline loops: CDR1 SGHRS, CDR2 YFSETQ. Unique molecular identifiers were affixed to single, distinct cDNA molecules. TCRdb processed the 5' RACE reads anew with MiXCR; each CDR3 protein has one entry. The sample includes tens of thousands of distinct CDR3 sequences, about 16% of them seen just once. Sequenced sample: whole blood. The clonotype originates from an adult who was a healthcare worker with PCR-confirmed SARS-CoV-2 infection or an uninfected control (not recorded which). The V and J genes are TRBV5-1 and TRBJ2-1; D unclear. CDR3 sequence reads: CASSLAPSGTTYNEQFF. DNA for the CDR3: TGCGCCAGCAGCTTGGCTCCCAGTGGCACCACTTACAATGAGCAGTTCTTC.